Shown below are 20 T cell receptor beta chains from a single sample sequenced in a study of T cells in tumors after PD-1 blockade. Method: immunoSEQ multiplex PCR; TCRdb's copy keeps in-frame clones and lacks some. The sample comprises around 13,000 clones, about 82% of which are singletons, and approximately 25% rests with the top ten. The sequencing used PBMCs, collected after anti-PD-1 treatment. These receptors were obtained from a human donor with basal cell carcinoma.

This clone appeared a few times. The V call is TRBV11-3, the J call TRBJ1-1; D gene unclear. The germline CDR1 and CDR2 sequences are SGHNT and YENEEA. Trimming took 0 bases from V and 8 from J, leaving 10 bases between them. This CDR3 region has 13 residues. CDR3 sequence (DNA): TGTGCCAGCAGCTTAGATCCACATGCAGAAGCTTTCTTT. It translates to CASSLDPHAEAFF.

The CDR3 loop is CSVQLGRGSPLGKLFF. The CDR3 DNA is TGCAGCGTTCAATTGGGCAGGGGATCCCCATTAGGAAAACTGTTTTTT. The V and J genes are TRBV29-1 and TRBJ1-4; D may be TRBD1 (6 bases). Germline V gene data show CDR1 as SQVTM and CDR2 as ANQGSEA. The CDR3 totals 16 residues. The germline V and J ends were trimmed by 5 bases and 10 bases, with 26 bases remaining between them.

This rearrangement joins TRBV5-1 to TRBJ2-2; D call uncertain. Trimming cost V 5 bases and J 0 bases, with 8 bases left between them. This CDR3 contains 14 residues. The V gene's germline CDR1 is SGHRS and CDR2 YFSETQ. CDR3 bases: TGCGCCAGCAGTCCCCGAGCGAACACCGGGGAGCTGTTTTTT. This translates into CASSPRANTGELFF.

This clone was detected only once. This chain uses TRBV27 with TRBJ1-1; TRBD1 agrees at 7 bases. The germline V gene encodes CDR1 MNHEY and CDR2 SMNVEV (reference sequence). V was pared by 5 bases and J by 5 bases, with 14 bases of the junction left unmatched. This CDR3 contains 16 residues. The CDR3 sequence: CASSQNRDSLRTEAFF. The CDR3 bases are TGTGCCAGCAGTCAAAACCGGGACAGCCTCCGGACTGAAGCTTTCTTT.

This clone was observed once. This chain joins TRBV24-1 and TRBJ1-5; D ambiguous. Germline V lookup: CDR1 KGHDR, CDR2 SFDVKD. The CDR3 is 13 amino acids. The V end lost 1 base, the J end lost 2 bases, and 2 bases lay between the germline ends. The CDR3 spells CATSDFGNQPQHF. CDR3 DNA sequence: TGTGCCACCAGTGATTTCGGCAATCAGCCCCAGCATTTT.

The V and J genes are TRBV6-6 and TRBJ1-4; D gene ambiguous. The CDR3 length is 16 residues. V was trimmed by 3 bases and J by 8 bases, leaving 19 bases between them. The germline CDR1 and CDR2 sequences are MNHNY and SVGAGI (reference sequence). The chain's CDR3 is CASSYYLVAGGEKLFF. The CDR3 region has the DNA TGTGCCAGCAGTTATTACCTCGTTGCCGGAGGGGAAAAACTGTTTTTT.

The genes are TRBV19 and TRBJ2-2; 8 bases line up with TRBD1. V was clipped by 5 bases and J by 5 bases; unmatched bases: 1. The CDR3 is 13 amino acids. Germline loops: CDR1 LNHDA, CDR2 SQIVND (reference sequence). The CDR3 loop is CASSRTGTGELFF. In nucleotides, the CDR3 is TGTGCCAGTAGTCGGACAGGGACCGGGGAGCTGTTTTTT. Complete variable domain (other parts from reference TRBV19 and TRBJ2-2): DGGITQSPKYLFRKEGQNVTLSCEQNLNHDAMYWYRQDPGQGLRLIYYSQIVNDFQKGDIAEGYSVSREKKESFPLTVTSAQKNPTAFYLCASSRTGTGELFFGEGSRLTVL.

The chain is built from TRBV6-1 and TRBJ2-3; no definite D call. Germline V gives CDR1 MNHNS, CDR2 SASEGT. The CDR3 is made up of 11 amino acids. V was trimmed by 6 bases and J by 6 bases, leaving 7 bases between them. In DNA form, the CDR3 reads TGTGCCAGCAGGACCACCGATACGCAGTATTTT. It specifies CASRTTDTQYF.

The chain carries TRBV5-1 and TRBJ2-7; D not certain. Trimming removed 0 bases from V and 4 bases from J, with 5 bases in between. The CDR3 length is 12 residues. CDR1 is SGHRS, CDR2 YFSETQ, per germline. The CDR3 coding sequence is TGCGCCAGCAGCTTGGATGGTTACGAGCAGTACTTC. Its protein product is CASSLDGYEQYF. Full variable domain (remainder filled in from reference TRBV5-1 and TRBJ2-7): KAGVTQTPRYLIKTRGQQVTLSCSPISGHRSVSWYQQTPGQGLQFLFEYFSETQRNKGNFPGRFSGRQFSNSRSEMNVSTLELGDSALYLCASSLDGYEQYFGPGTRLTVT.

DNA for the CDR3: TGTGCCAGTAGTATTCTAGCGGGAGGGCCCACAGAGACCCAGTACTTC. Translated, it gives CASSILAGGPTETQYF. The rearrangement uses TRBV19 and TRBJ2-5; TRBD2 agrees at 12 bases. Unmatched junction bases numbered 6, after V lost 3 bases and J lost 4 bases. This CDR3 spans 16 amino acids. CDR1 is LNHDA and CDR2 is SQIVND in the germline V gene (reference sequence).

This chain uses TRBV11-3 with TRBJ2-1, with 10 nucleotides matching TRBD2. The CDR3 is 16 residues long. J lost 7 bases, V lost 4 bases, and 10 bases had no gene match. Germline V gene lookup returns CDR1 SGHNT and CDR2 YENEEA. The CDR3 spells CASSSRPSGSWNEQFF. CDR3 nucleotides: TGTGCCAGCAGCTCCCGACCTAGCGGGAGTTGGAATGAGCAGTTCTTC.

This clone showed up just a few times. The chain uses TRBV24-1 and TRBJ2-2; possibly TRBD1 for D (5 bases). Per the germline V gene, CDR1 is KGHDR and CDR2 is SFDVKD. Trimming pared 5 bases from V and 7 bases from J, leaving 13 bases between. The CDR3 consists of 14 residues. The CDR3 coding sequence is TGTGCCACCAGTGGGGGCAGGGAACACGGGGAGCTGTTTTTT. It translates to CATSGGREHGELFF.

The chain is built from TRBV2 and TRBJ2-3; 8 bases are a match to TRBD2. Trimming took 11 bases from V and 6 from J; bases not matched to a gene: 10. The CDR3 is made up of 13 amino acids. The germline gives CDR1 SNHLY, CDR2 FYNNEI. The CDR3: CASAGGPGDTQYF. CDR3 DNA sequence: TGTGCCTCGGCGGGGGGACCGGGGGATACGCAGTATTTT.

The chain has TRBV6-5 and TRBJ2-7; D call uncertain. Germline CDR1 is MNHEY and CDR2 is SVGAGI. The V end was cut by 4 bases, the J end by 2 bases, with 15 bases between. The CDR3 length is 15 residues. CDR3 region: CASSFGRAQPYEQYF. The CDR3 DNA reads as TGTGCCAGCAGTTTCGGACGGGCCCAACCCTACGAGCAGTACTTC.

The sample holds one count of this clone. The chain couples TRBV7-6 to TRBJ2-5; the D gene is possibly TRBD1 (6 bases). Germline V gives CDR1 SGHVS, CDR2 FNYEAQ. The V gene lost 6 bases and the J gene lost 5 bases, with 19 bases spanning the gap. The CDR3 has 15 amino acids. CDR3 sequence reads: CASSSNRQARETQYF. Here the CDR3 DNA reads TGTGCCAGCAGTTCAAACCGACAGGCTCGGGAGACCCAGTACTTC. The full variable domain, completed using reference TRBV7-6 and TRBJ2-5, is GAGVSQSPRYKVTKRGQDVALRCDPISGHVSLYWYRQALGQGPEFLTYFNYEAQQDKSGLPNDRFSAERPEGSISTLTIQRTEQRDSAMYRCASSSNRQARETQYFGPGTRLLVL.

This rearrangement joins TRBV4-1 to TRBJ2-5; D might be TRBD1 or TRBD2, each matching 5 bases. CDR3 length: 17 residues. CDR1 and CDR2 (germline): MGHRA, YSYEKL. V gave up 0 bases and J gave up 5 bases, with 19 bases separating them. This chain's CDR3 is CASSQDTGRPPEETQYF. CDR3 coding DNA: TGCGCCAGCAGCCAAGATACGGGGCGTCCCCCGGAGGAGACCCAGTACTTC.

The sample holds a few counts of this clone. This sequence joins TRBV9 and TRBJ2-2; the D is unclear. CDR1 is SGDLS, CDR2 YYNGEE, per germline. The CDR3 sequence is 13 residues long. V gave up 0 bases and J gave up 5 bases, with 5 bases separating them. Written as DNA, the CDR3 is TGTGCCAGCAGCGTAGCTCCGACCGGGGAGCTGTTTTTT. As protein: CASSVAPTGELFF.

The rearrangement joins TRBV7-9 to TRBJ2-3; D gene unclear. The CDR3 has 16 amino acids. Germline V lookup: CDR1 SEHNR, CDR2 FQNEAQ (reference sequence). V was clipped by 1 base and J by 2 bases, with 13 bases between them. The CDR3 reads CASSLDATNPTDTQYF. The CDR3 nucleotides read TGTGCCAGCAGCTTAGATGCGACAAACCCCACAGATACGCAGTATTTT.

The gene calls are TRBV18 and TRBJ1-5; D uncertain. The CDR3 consists of 14 residues. Germline V gene sequence: CDR1 KGHSH, CDR2 LQKENI. V lost 5 bases, J lost 3 bases, and 11 bases lay in between. The CDR3 spells CASSNGLYNQPQHF. The CDR3 DNA follows: TGTGCCAGCTCAAACGGCCTATACAATCAGCCCCAGCATTTT. Variable domain in full (rest from reference TRBV18 and TRBJ1-5): NAGVMQNPRHLVRRRGQEARLRCSPMKGHSHVYWYRQLPEEGLKFMVYLQKENIIDESGMPKERFSAEFPKEGPSILRIQQVVRGDSAAYFCASSNGLYNQPQHFGDGTRLSIL.

This chain connects TRBV5-5 to TRBJ2-7; D is unresolved. Trimming took 0 bases from V and 3 from J, leaving 13 bases between them. CDR3 length: 15 amino acids. The germline gives CDR1 SGHKS, CDR2 YYEKEE (reference sequence). The CDR3 DNA reads as TGTGCCAGCAGCTTGGCTGCGACGGTCTACTACGAGCAGTACTTC. Protein: CASSLAATVYYEQYF.